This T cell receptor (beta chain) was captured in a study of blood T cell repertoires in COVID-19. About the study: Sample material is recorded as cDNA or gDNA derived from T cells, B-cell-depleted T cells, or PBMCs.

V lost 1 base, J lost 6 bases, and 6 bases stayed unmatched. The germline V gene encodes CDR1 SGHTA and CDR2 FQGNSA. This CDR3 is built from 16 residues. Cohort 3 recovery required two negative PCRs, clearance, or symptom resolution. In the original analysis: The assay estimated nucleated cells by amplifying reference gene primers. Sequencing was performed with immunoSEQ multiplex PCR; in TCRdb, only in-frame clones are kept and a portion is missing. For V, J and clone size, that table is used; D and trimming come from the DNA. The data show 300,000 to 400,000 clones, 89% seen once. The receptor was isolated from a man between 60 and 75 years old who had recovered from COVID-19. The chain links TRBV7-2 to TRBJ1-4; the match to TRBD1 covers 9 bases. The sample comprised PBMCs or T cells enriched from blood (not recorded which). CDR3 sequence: CASSLVGTGRYEKLFF. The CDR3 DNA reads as TGTGCCAGCAGCTTAGTCGGGACAGGGAGGTATGAAAAACTGTTTTTT.